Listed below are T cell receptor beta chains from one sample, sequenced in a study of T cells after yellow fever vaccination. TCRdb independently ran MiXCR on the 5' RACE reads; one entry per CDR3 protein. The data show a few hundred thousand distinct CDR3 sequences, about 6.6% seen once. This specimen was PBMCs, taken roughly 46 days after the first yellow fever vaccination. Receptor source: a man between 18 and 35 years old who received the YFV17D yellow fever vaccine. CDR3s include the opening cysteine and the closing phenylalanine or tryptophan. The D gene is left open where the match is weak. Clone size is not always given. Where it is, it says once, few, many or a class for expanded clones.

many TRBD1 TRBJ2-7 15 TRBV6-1 TGTGCCAGCAGTCGAGGACAGGGACGTTCCTACGAGCAGTACTTC CASSRGQGRSYEQYF
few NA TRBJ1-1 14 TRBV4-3 TGCGCCAGCAGCCAAGATAGAATCCCAGCTGAAGCTTTCTTT CASSQDRIPAEAFF
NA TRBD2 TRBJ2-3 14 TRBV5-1 TGCGCCAGCAGCGCAAGGGAGGGCGGCTCCGAAGCGGATTTT CASSAREGGSEADF
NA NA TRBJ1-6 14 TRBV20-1 TGCAGTGCTAGAGTGGAGGTTGTTAATTCACCCCTCCACTTT CSARVEVVNSPLHF
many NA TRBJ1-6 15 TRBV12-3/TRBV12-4 TGTGCCAGCAGCTCCCAGGGTTCCGTGAATTCACCCCTCCACTTT CASSSQGSVNSPLHF
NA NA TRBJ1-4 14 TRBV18 TGTGCCAGCTCACCTAACATGGGCGGTGAAAAACTGTTTTTT CASSPNMGGEKLFF
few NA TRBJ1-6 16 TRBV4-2 TGTGCCAGCAGCCAGGACGGGCAGCTCTATAATTCACCCCTCCACTTT CASSQDGQLYNSPLHF
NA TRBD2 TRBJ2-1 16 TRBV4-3 TGCGCCAGCAGCCAAGAGCGGGGGAGCTCCTACAATGAGCAGTTCTTC CASSQERGSSYNEQFF
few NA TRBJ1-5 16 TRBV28 TGTGCCAGCAGGTTTGGGACCGGGAGAAGCAATCAGCCCCAGCATTTT CASRFGTGRSNQPQHF
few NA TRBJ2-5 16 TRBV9 TGTGCCAGCAGCGGGAGGGGACGGGGCCGACAAGAGACCCAGTACTTC CASSGRGRGRQETQYF
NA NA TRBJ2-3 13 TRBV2 TGTGCCAGCCTAGAGATCCGCCGATTTACGCAGTATTTT CASLEIRRFTQYF
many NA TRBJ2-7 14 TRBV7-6 TGTGCCAGCAGCTTAGGACTAGGGGGCTACGAGCAGTACTTC CASSLGLGGYEQYF
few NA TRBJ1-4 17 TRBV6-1 TGTGCCAGCAGTGAAGCCCGAGGTCGAGGGTTACGAGAAAAACTGTTTTTT CASSEARGRGLREKLFF
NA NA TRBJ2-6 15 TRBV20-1 TGCAGTGCTAGAGAACATCGCTCTGGGGCCAACGTCCTGACTTTC CSAREHRSGANVLTF
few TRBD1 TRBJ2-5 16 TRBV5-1 TGCGCCAGCAGCCCCCCCACGACAGGGGACCAAGAGACCCAGTACTTC CASSPPTTGDQETQYF
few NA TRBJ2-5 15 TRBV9 TGTGCCAGCAGCGGGGGGCCACAGGGCCAAGAGACCCAGTACTTC CASSGGPQGQETQYF
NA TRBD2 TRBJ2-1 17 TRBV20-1 TGCAGTGCTAGAGGACTAGCGGGGGGCCCTCGATACAATGAGCAGTTCTTC CSARGLAGGPRYNEQFF
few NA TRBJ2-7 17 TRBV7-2 TGTGCCAGCAGCCCCCGGGTAGGGGCTACACCCTCCTACGAGCAGTACTTC CASSPRVGATPSYEQYF
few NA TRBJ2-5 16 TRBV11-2 TGTGCCAGCTCCACAGGGAGGCAGGGATTCGAGGAGACCCAGTACTTC CASSTGRQGFEETQYF
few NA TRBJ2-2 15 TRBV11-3 TGTGCCAGCAGCCCGAGGACGGGGAGCACCGGGGAGCTGTTTTTT CASSPRTGSTGELFF
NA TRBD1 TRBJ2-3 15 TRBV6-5 TGTGCCAGCAGTTACAGGGGACAGATCACAGATACGCAGTATTTT CASSYRGQITDTQYF
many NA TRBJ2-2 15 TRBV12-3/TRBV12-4 TGTGCCAGCAGCCACCGGGGGCCAAACACCGGGGAGCTGTTTTTT CASSHRGPNTGELFF
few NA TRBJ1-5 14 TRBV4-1 TGCGCCAGCAGCCAAGTTCCCGGGAATCAGCCCCAGCATTTT CASSQVPGNQPQHF
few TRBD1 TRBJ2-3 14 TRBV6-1 TGTGCCAGCTCCAACAGGGGGCGCATATATACGCAGTATTTT CASSNRGRIYTQYF
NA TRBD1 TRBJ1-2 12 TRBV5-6 TGTGCCAGCAGCTTGGGGGACAGCAGCTACACCTTC CASSLGDSSYTF
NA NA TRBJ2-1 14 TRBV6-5 TGTGCCAGCAGTTGGGGGGCGCGAGGCAATGAGCAGTTCTTC CASSWGARGNEQFF
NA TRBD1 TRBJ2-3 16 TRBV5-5 TGTGCCAGCAGCTTGGCCTGGGACAGGGAGGCAGATACGCAGTATTTT CASSLAWDREADTQYF